This is a list of T cell receptor beta chains from one sample in a study of blood T cell repertoires in COVID-19. Here immunoSEQ multiplex PCR was the method, and the copy in TCRdb shows in-frame clones only, minus some. The data contain roughly 97,000 clones, 75% to 95% of them seen just once; the ten biggest clones take up 1.5% to 2%. Sequenced input: peripheral blood. Receptors originate from a man between 60 and 75 years old with acute or convalescent COVID-19. Each CDR3 is given with its conserved first and last residue. Fields, in order: D gene, V gene, J gene, clone size, CDR3 DNA, CDR3 protein. D genes are given only for firm matches. Only part of the rows carry a size: once, few, many, or a class if the clone is expanded.

>TRBD1|TRBV7-2|TRBJ1-6|-
TGTGCCAGCAGCTTAGCGGGGCAGGGGGTTTCACCCCTCCACTTT
CASSLAGQGVSPLHF
>TRBD1|TRBV6-1|TRBJ2-2|once
TGTGCCAGCAGTGACAGGGGGCATACCGGGGAGCTGTTTTTT
CASSDRGHTGELFF
>-|TRBV30|TRBJ1-3|-
TGTGCCTGGAGTTCTCAGGGTCCCGGAAACACCATATATTTT
CAWSSQGPGNTIYF
>TRBD1|TRBV2|TRBJ1-2|-
TGTGCCAGCAGATATCGGACAGGGGTTGGCTATGGCTACACCTTC
CASRYRTGVGYGYTF
>TRBD1|TRBV15|TRBJ1-6|once
TGTGCCACCAAGACAGGGTCACGATCACCCCTCCACTTT
CATKTGSRSPLHF
>-|TRBV10-1|TRBJ1-3|once
TGCGCCACCCGGGAGACCTCTTCCAACACCATATATTTT
CATRETSSNTIYF
>-|TRBV2|TRBJ1-5|few
TGTGCCAGCAGTGTATATAGCAATCAGCCCCAGCATTTT
CASSVYSNQPQHF
>TRBD1|TRBV25-1|TRBJ1-3|-
TGTGCCAGCGGGCGGACAGGGGGTGGAAACACCATATATTTT
CASGRTGGGNTIYF
>-|TRBV5-1|TRBJ1-1|once
TGCGCCAGCAGCTTTCCGGAGATTAACACTGAAGCTTTCTTT
CASSFPEINTEAFF
>TRBD2|TRBV5-4|TRBJ2-3|-
TGTGCCAGCAGCCCCCGGACTAGCGGGGGGGGCACAGATACGCAGTATTTT
CASSPRTSGGGTDTQYF
>-|TRBV7-9|TRBJ2-2|-
TGTGCCAGCGCCAGAACAGGGCGGGACACCGGGGAGCTGTTTTTT
CASARTGRDTGELFF
>-|TRBV18|TRBJ1-2|-
TGTGCCAGCTCACTGGACAGAAGTAACTATGGCTACACCTTC
CASSLDRSNYGYTF
>TRBD1|TRBV5-4|TRBJ1-1|-
TGTGCCAGCATCCTATCCGGGACAGGGGGGAACACTGAAGCTTTCTTT
CASILSGTGGNTEAFF
>-|TRBV30|TRBJ1-2|few
TGTGCCTGGAGGACGCCGGGAGGGGGAGGCTACACCTTC
CAWRTPGGGGYTF
>TRBD1|TRBV30|TRBJ2-3|-
TGTGCCTGGGCGGCGACAGGGTCAGTTGCAGATACGCAGTATTTT
CAWAATGSVADTQYF
>TRBD1|TRBV5-5|TRBJ1-4|-
TGTGCCAGCACCCGGACAGGGGGGGTAGAAAAACTGTTTTTT
CASTRTGGVEKLFF
>-|TRBV18|TRBJ2-2|-
TGTGCCAGCTCACCTGTTGCTGGGCCCGACACCGGGGAGCTGTTTTTT
CASSPVAGPDTGELFF
>-|TRBV5-8|TRBJ2-5|-
TGTGCCAGCAGCTTGTACCGTACCGGGGAGACCCAGTACTTC
CASSLYRTGETQYF
>TRBD2|TRBV6-2/TRBV6-3|TRBJ2-1|-
TGTGCCAGCAGTTACTTCGGGGGGTACCCCGTTAACACCTCTACCTACAATGAGCAGTTCTTC
CASSYFGGYPVNTSTYNEQFF
>TRBD1|TRBV7-2|TRBJ1-6|-
TGTGCCAGCAGCTTAGAAGGGGGCCCGGGGGCCTCCTATAATTCACCCCTCCACTTT
CASSLEGGPGASYNSPLHF
>-|TRBV6-5|TRBJ1-5|once
TGTGCCAGCAGTTACTCAGACAGGAGATTCAATCAGCCCCAGCATTTT
CASSYSDRRFNQPQHF
>TRBD1|TRBV6-5|TRBJ2-1|-
TGTGCCAGCCGAGGGGGCGCCTTGCAGTTCTTC
CASRGGALQFF
>TRBD1|TRBV6-5|TRBJ1-6|-
TGTGCCAGCAGTTTCCTCGGGACAGGGGGCGCGTCACCCCTCCACTTT
CASSFLGTGGASPLHF
>-|TRBV11-2|TRBJ2-7|-
TGTGCCAGCAGCAAACATCCCTACGAGCAGTACTTC
CASSKHPYEQYF
>-|TRBV7-2|TRBJ2-3|-
TGTGCCAGCAGCTTAGTGGTGGGGGCAACAGATACGCAGTATTTT
CASSLVVGATDTQYF
>-|TRBV19|TRBJ1-1|-
TGTGCCAGTAGTATCGGCTTCAGGGAAGCTTTCTTT
CASSIGFREAFF
>-|TRBV9|TRBJ2-3|-
TGTGCCAGCAGCGCCCCAAGCACAGATACGCAGTATTTT
CASSAPSTDTQYF
>-|TRBV14|TRBJ2-2|-
TGTGCCAGCAGCCAAGATAAGCTAGCCGGGGAGCTGTTTTTT
CASSQDKLAGELFF
>-|TRBV11-3|TRBJ2-2|-
TGTGCCAGCAGCCACAGGGACTATAACACCGGGGAGCTGTTTTTT
CASSHRDYNTGELFF
>-|TRBV12-2|TRBJ1-4|once
TGTGCAAGTCGCTTGGGGCCCGGGACAGGGGGCTTTGGCGGAGAGGAAAAACTGTTTTTT
CASRLGPGTGGFGGEEKLFF
>-|TRBV29-1|TRBJ1-2|-
TGCAGCGTAGGACAGTCGGGATCTATTGGCTACACCTTC
CSVGQSGSIGYTF
>-|TRBV10-3|TRBJ1-1|-
TGTGCCATCAGAGTCCGGGACATGAACACTGAAGCTTTCTTT
CAIRVRDMNTEAFF
>-|TRBV3-1/TRBV3-2|TRBJ1-5|few
TGTGCCAGCAGCCAAGTCACGCAGGGGCTCCCCCAGCATTTT
CASSQVTQGLPQHF
>-|TRBV5-1|TRBJ2-1|once
TGCGCCAGCAGCTTCGGTCGGGACACTACCTACAATGAGCAGTTCTTC
CASSFGRDTTYNEQFF
>TRBD1|TRBV5-4|TRBJ2-1|-
TGTGCCAGCAGCTTTCCGGGACAGGGGAGCGATGAGCAGTTCTTC
CASSFPGQGSDEQFF
>TRBD1|TRBV6-5|TRBJ2-1|-
TGTGCCAGCAGCAACAGGGGGCCCTACAATGAGCAGTTCTTC
CASSNRGPYNEQFF
>TRBD1|TRBV30|TRBJ2-5|-
TGTGCCTGGAACTCAGGGGGTCAAGAGACCCAGTACTTC
CAWNSGGQETQYF
>TRBD1|TRBV6-2/TRBV6-3|TRBJ1-6|-
TGTGCCAGCAGTAACCCGGGACAGGGATCACCCCTCCACTTT
CASSNPGQGSPLHF
>TRBD1|TRBV7-6|TRBJ1-2|-
TGTGCCAGCAGCCCCGGGCAGGGGGTTGACTATGGCTACACCTTC
CASSPGQGVDYGYTF
>-|TRBV2|TRBJ1-1|once
TGTGCCAGCAGGTGGGGGGAGAACACTGAAGCTTTCTTT
CASRWGENTEAFF
>TRBD2|TRBV19|TRBJ2-1|few
TGTGCCAGTAGTATAGATCGGGGGAGGGGCGGTGAGCAGTTCTTC
CASSIDRGRGGEQFF
>-|TRBV2|TRBJ1-4|-
TGTGCCAGCAGTCGGAGTGCAGCAACTAATGAAAAACTGTTTTTT
CASSRSAATNEKLFF
>TRBD1|TRBV10-1|TRBJ2-2|-
TGCGCCAGCAGTGGGACAGGGAACACCGGGGAGCTGTTTTTT
CASSGTGNTGELFF
>-|TRBV3-1/TRBV3-2|TRBJ1-6|-
TGTGCCAGCAGCCAAGACAGGGGAATTAGTAGAACCCTCCACTTT
CASSQDRGISRTLHF
>-|TRBV21-1|TRBJ2-1|-
TGTGCCAGCAGCAGTTTCACAGGGACCCTCTACAATGAGCAGTTCTTC
CASSSFTGTLYNEQFF